The 15 T cell receptor beta chains below were found in one sample sequenced in a study of blood T cells in healthy people across ages. The second PCR ran about 7 to 12 cycles with a sample-barcoded 5' primer and J-beta primers. TCRdb passed the 5' RACE reads through MiXCR, listing each CDR3 protein once. The sample gives over 1,200,000 distinct CDR3 sequences, roughly 64% of which show up once; about 6.7% is in the top ten. The sample was blood. All receptors derive from a man aged 18 to 30 in good health.

J is TRBJ1-6 and V is TRBV6-5; D perhaps matches TRBD1 (5 bases). Germline values: CDR1 MNHEY, CDR2 SVGAGI. Trimming stripped 4 bases from V and 2 bases from J, with 18 bases between. The CDR3 is made up of 18 amino acids. The CDR3 protein is CASSWGVTQDTYNSPLHF. DNA of the CDR3: TGTGCCAGCAGTTGGGGGGTAACACAGGATACCTATAATTCACCCCTCCACTTT.

The chain carries TRBV6-5 and TRBJ2-7; D ambiguous. Trimming left V 2 bases short and J 0 bases short, with 11 bases between. Germline lookup yields CDR1 MNHEY and CDR2 SVGAGI. The CDR3 length is 15 residues. The CDR3 loop reads CASSYRAGRSYEQYF. In DNA, the CDR3 is TGTGCCAGCAGTTACCGGGCAGGCCGCTCCTACGAGCAGTACTTC.

This clonotype has only a few counts. The V call is TRBV6-1, the J call TRBJ1-5, with no clear D. The CDR3 loop spans 16 amino acids. Trimming shortened V by 2 bases and J by 0 bases, and 11 bases separated the two germline ends. The V gene's germline CDR1 is MNHNS and CDR2 SASEGT. The CDR3 loop is CASSEWITSSNQPQHF. The CDR3 DNA follows: TGTGCCAGCAGTGAATGGATTACTTCTAGCAATCAGCCCCAGCATTTT.

This rearrangement joins TRBV7-8 to TRBJ2-7; unclear D gene. CDR3 size: 11 residues. The V end was cut by 2 bases, the J end by 5 bases, with 4 bases between. In germline, CDR1 is SGHVS, CDR2 FQNEAQ. For the CDR3, the DNA is TGTGCCAGCAGCTTAAACAACGAGCAGTACTTC. Amino acid sequence: CASSLNNEQYF.

This chain uses TRBV20-1 with TRBJ1-6, with no clear D. Trimming cost V 0 bases and J 2 bases, with 8 bases left between them. Germline CDR1 reads DFQATT; CDR2 reads SNEGSKA (reference sequence). This CDR3 comprises 15 residues. CDR3 region: CSAREDLTYNSPLHF. The CDR3, as DNA: TGCAGTGCTAGAGAGGACCTTACCTATAATTCACCCCTCCACTTT.

The chain joins TRBV7-9 to TRBJ2-7; D is unresolved. The germline V and J ends were trimmed by 5 bases and 0 bases, with 11 bases remaining between them. This CDR3 region has 14 residues. Germline-derived CDR1 and CDR2 are SEHNR and FQNEAQ (reference sequence). The CDR3 reads CASSLGSNSYEQYF. For the CDR3, the DNA is TGTGCCAGCAGCCTGGGCAGCAACTCCTACGAGCAGTACTTC.

The J gene is TRBJ2-1, the V gene TRBV15; D possibly corresponds to TRBD1 (6 bases). V lost 3 bases and J 7 bases, leaving 13 bases between the germline ends. This CDR3 comprises 14 residues. In germline, CDR1 is LNHNV, CDR2 YYDKDF (reference sequence). CDR3 sequence reads: CATSRVRDKNEQFF. CDR3 sequence (DNA): TGTGCCACCAGCAGGGTCCGGGACAAGAATGAGCAGTTCTTC.

V is TRBV28 and J is TRBJ2-1; 11 bases fit TRBD1. V was pared by 6 bases and J by 4 bases, with 8 bases of the junction left unmatched. In germline, CDR1 is MDHEN, CDR2 SYDVKM. The CDR3 loop spans 16 amino acids. The CDR3 reads CASSLLRDRGYNEQFF. The DNA of the CDR3 is TGTGCCAGCAGCCTGCTGAGGGACAGGGGGTACAATGAGCAGTTCTTC. The whole variable domain, filled in from reference TRBV28 and TRBJ2-1, reads DVKVTQSSRYLVKRTGEKVFLECVQDMDHENMFWYRQDPGLGLRLIYFSYDVKMKEKGDIPEGYSVSREKKERFSLILESASTNQTSMYLCASSLLRDRGYNEQFFGPGTRLTVL.

The chain has TRBV6-1 and TRBJ2-5; perhaps TRBD2 as D (6 bases). This CDR3 comprises 15 residues. Deletions cut 3 bases from V and 2 bases from J, with 13 bases between. Per the germline V gene, CDR1 is MNHNS and CDR2 is SASEGT. The DNA of the CDR3 is TGTGCCAGCAGTGACAGCGGGCTGCATCAAGAGACCCAGTACTTC. Amino acids: CASSDSGLHQETQYF.

Remarks on this clonotype: Relative to the germline gene, one junction end is altered; a read error may explain this. The V and J genes are TRBV7-2 and TRBJ2-5, with D perhaps assigned TRBD1 or TRBD2 (7 bases each). CDR1 SGHTA and CDR2 FQGNSA come from the germline V gene. This CDR3 has 16 amino acids. The CDR3 here is CASSLLLAGGGETQYF. The CDR3 DNA follows: TGCGCCAGCAGCTTACTTCTTGCAGGGGGGGGAGAGACCCAGTACTTC.

This chain joins TRBV28 and TRBJ1-4; 7 positions match TRBD1. The germline V gene has CDR1 MDHEN and CDR2 SYDVKM. The junction had 4 bases not matched to a gene; V was cut back by 3 bases and J by 0 bases. This CDR3 comprises 16 residues. CDR3 nucleotides: TGTGCCAGCAGTTTCCCCACAGGGGCAACTAATGAAAAACTGTTTTTT. Amino acid sequence: CASSFPTGATNEKLFF.

This chain uses TRBV9 with TRBJ2-6, with 7 nucleotides matching TRBD1. J was trimmed by 0 bases and V by 3 bases; bases with no gene match: 6. In germline, CDR1 is SGDLS, CDR2 YYNGEE. The CDR3 totals 17 residues. The CDR3 DNA follows: TGTGCCAGCAGCGGGGGGACAGTTGGCTCTGGGGCCAACGTCCTGACTTTC. Encoded protein: CASSGGTVGSGANVLTF.

The chain links TRBV5-1 to TRBJ2-1; D call uncertain. Trimming cost V 0 bases and J 7 bases, with 8 bases left between them. The CDR3 contains 13 residues. The germline gives CDR1 SGHRS, CDR2 YFSETQ. This chain's CDR3 is CASSLGQRNEQFF. The DNA of the CDR3 is TGCGCCAGCAGCTTGGGTCAGAGGAATGAGCAGTTCTTC. Together with reference TRBV5-1 and TRBJ2-1, the CDR3 gives the full variable domain: KAGVTQTPRYLIKTRGQQVTLSCSPISGHRSVSWYQQTPGQGLQFLFEYFSETQRNKGNFPGRFSGRQFSNSRSEMNVSTLELGDSALYLCASSLGQRNEQFFGPGTRLTVL.

In this sample, this clonotype turned up once. This sequence joins TRBV20-1 and TRBJ2-1; D is ambiguous. V was trimmed by 6 bases and J by 6 bases, leaving 15 bases between them. The length of the CDR3 is 13 residues. Germline V gene lookup returns CDR1 DFQATT and CDR2 SNEGSKA (reference sequence). CDR3 protein: CSAVDTVRNEQFF. DNA of the CDR3: TGCAGTGCAGTAGATACTGTGCGCAATGAGCAGTTCTTC.

The J gene is TRBJ2-5, the V gene TRBV20-1, with 10 bases that match TRBD2. This CDR3 is built from 19 residues. Trimming took 0 bases from V and 3 from J; bases not matched to a gene: 16. Germline CDR1 and CDR2: DFQATT and SNEGSKA (reference sequence). DNA for the CDR3: TGCAGTGCTAGAGATCCTCGTAAACCCGGGACTAGCGCTGAAGAGACCCAGTACTTC. It codes for CSARDPRKPGTSAEETQYF.